One sample yielded the 9 T cell receptor beta chains listed below, sequenced in a study of blood T cell repertoires in COVID-19. TCRdb keeps only in-frame clones here, not all; method: immunoSEQ multiplex PCR. The sample shows more than 85,000 clones, around four fifths of them seen only once. The sample was peripheral blood. These receptors were collected from a man between 35 and 55 years old with active or convalescent COVID-19.

This clone was seen only a few times. The CDR3 spells CASTATSSRYNEQFF. CDR3 nucleotide sequence: TGTGCCAGCACCGCCACTAGCTCCCGCTACAATGAGCAGTTCTTC. This chain links TRBV7-9 with TRBJ2-1; maybe TRBD2 (6 bases). Per the germline V gene, CDR1 is SEHNR and CDR2 is FQNEAQ (reference sequence). The germline V and J ends were trimmed by 7 bases and 3 bases, with 16 bases remaining between them. This CDR3 region has 15 residues.

A single count supports this clone. The V gene is TRBV19, the J gene TRBJ1-2; 10 nucleotides agree with TRBD1. J gave up 7 bases and V 6 bases, and 11 bases lay outside the gene matches. This CDR3 is built from 15 residues. Germline V gene sequence: CDR1 LNHDA, CDR2 SQIVND (reference sequence). Here the CDR3 reads CASSQTWTGGGGYTF. Written as DNA, the CDR3 is TGTGCCAGTAGCCAAACTTGGACAGGGGGAGGTGGCTACACCTTC. Complete variable domain (other parts from reference TRBV19 and TRBJ1-2): DGGITQSPKYLFRKEGQNVTLSCEQNLNHDAMYWYRQDPGQGLRLIYYSQIVNDFQKGDIAEGYSVSREKKESFPLTVTSAQKNPTAFYLCASSQTWTGGGGYTFGSGTRLTVV.

This clone has a handful of counts. This CDR3 is CASSPPLTF. The CDR3 nucleotides are TGCGCCAGCAGCCCGCCCCTAACCTTC. V is TRBV4-3 and J is TRBJ1-2; unclear D gene. This CDR3 is 9 amino acids long. From germline, CDR1 is LGHNA and CDR2 YSLEER. The V end was cut by 4 bases, the J end by 14 bases, with 8 bases between.

The J gene is TRBJ1-1, the V gene TRBV7-8; no clear D gene. Trimming took 2 bases from V and 0 from J, leaving 13 bases between them. The germline V gene encodes CDR1 SGHVS and CDR2 FQNEAQ. The CDR3 is 16 amino acids. The CDR3 spells CASSLRDNILNTEAFF. The CDR3 DNA follows: TGTGCCAGCAGCTTACGCGACAACATATTGAACACTGAAGCTTTCTTT.

The chain couples TRBV10-3 to TRBJ2-5, with 10 bases lining up with TRBD2. Looked up from germline, CDR1 is ENHRY and CDR2 is SYGVKD. V lost 6 bases and J lost 1; bases outside the gene matches: 8. The CDR3 consists of 16 residues. This CDR3 reads CAISQQLAGLQETQYF. In nucleotides, the CDR3 is TGTGCCATCAGCCAACAACTAGCGGGGCTCCAAGAGACCCAGTACTTC.

The genes are TRBV15 and TRBJ2-7; D perhaps matches TRBD1 (5 bases). Per germline, CDR1 LNHNV and CDR2 YYDKDF (reference sequence). The CDR3 extends over 13 amino acids. Deletions cut 0 bases from V and 9 bases from J, with 12 bases between. CDR3: CATSRDYQGGQYF. The CDR3 nucleotides are TGTGCCACCAGCAGAGATTATCAGGGTGGGCAGTACTTC. Together with reference TRBV15 and TRBJ2-7, the CDR3 gives the full variable domain: DAMVIQNPRYQVTQFGKPVTLSCSQTLNHNVMYWYQQKSSQAPKLLFHYYDKDFNNEADTPDNFQSRRPNTSFCFLDIRSPGLGDTAMYLCATSRDYQGGQYFGPGTRLTVT.

The chain is built from TRBV6-2 or TRBV6-3 and TRBJ1-5; the match to TRBD1 covers 7 bases. Germline V CDR1 and CDR2: MNHEY, SVGEGT. There are 16 residues in the CDR3. Trimming took 0 bases from V and 4 from J; bases not matched to a gene: 6. In DNA form, the CDR3 reads TGTGCCAGCAGTTACTCGTACAGGGGCACAAATCAGCCCCAGCATTTT. It is translated as CASSYSYRGTNQPQHF.

This clone was detected a few times. CDR3: CAWSVLWEQYF. In DNA, the CDR3 is TGTGCCTGGAGTGTACTGTGGGAGCAGTACTTC. The V and J genes are TRBV30 and TRBJ2-7; D gene ambiguous. Germline V gene data show CDR1 as GTSNPN and CDR2 as SVGIG (reference sequence). CDR3 length: 11 residues. Trimming shortened V by 0 bases and J by 7 bases, and 7 bases separated the two germline ends.

This clone has a handful of counts. The genes are TRBV6-4 and TRBJ2-1; maybe TRBD1 (8 bases). The V end was cut by 0 bases, the J end by 4 bases, with 19 bases between. CDR3 length equals 18 residues. The germline gives CDR1 MRHNA, CDR2 SNTAGT. As DNA, the CDR3 is TGTGCCAGCAGTGACTCCCTTAATACAGGGGGGGATTACAATGAGCAGTTCTTC. Protein product: CASSDSLNTGGDYNEQFF.